This paragraph covers one T cell receptor beta chain sequence. Its specificity is unknown. A multiplex PCR was run with 60 Vbeta primers and 13 Jbeta primers. TCRdb keeps only in-frame clones here, not all; method: immunoSEQ multiplex PCR. The sample yields hundreds of thousands of clones, roughly 85% seen once. This sample is drawn from a study of cytomegalovirus exposure and HLA in healthy donors. Study as a whole: Counted in an early data release were tens of millions of unique TCRs from HLA-typed donors.

Trimming left V 3 bases short and J 6 bases short, with 9 bases between. This CDR3 has 14 amino acids. CDR1 and CDR2 (germline): SGHTA, FQGNSA. Points from the study as a whole: TCR beta sequences reportedly predicted the HLA-A and HLA-B alleles of most subjects accurately. Later genetic work tied a missense DCLRE1C variant to beta-chain V and J trimming. Earlier analysis looked at TCR beta V segments, and most were productive about 90% or about 30% of the time.

This sequence was found in a male donor in good health and CMV-seronegative. The sequenced sample was PBMCs. V is TRBV7-2 and J is TRBJ1-6; no clear D gene. The CDR3, as DNA: TGTGCCAGCAGCTTCACACAGAGTAATTCACCCCTCCACTTT. Amino acid sequence: CASSFTQSNSPLHF.